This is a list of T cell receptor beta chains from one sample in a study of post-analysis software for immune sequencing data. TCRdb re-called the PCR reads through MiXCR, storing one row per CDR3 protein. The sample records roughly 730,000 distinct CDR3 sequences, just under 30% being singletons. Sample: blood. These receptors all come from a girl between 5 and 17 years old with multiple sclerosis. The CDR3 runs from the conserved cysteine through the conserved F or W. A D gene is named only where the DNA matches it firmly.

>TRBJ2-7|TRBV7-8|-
CASSFDRSISNEQYF
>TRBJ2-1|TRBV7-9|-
CASSRIGGYNEQFF
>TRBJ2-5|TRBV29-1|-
CSTGPLGETQYF
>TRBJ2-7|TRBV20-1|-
CSARTPKSYEQYF
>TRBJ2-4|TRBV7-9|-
CASSLGGIYKQYF
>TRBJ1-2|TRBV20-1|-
CSAQPGTAQIYGYTF
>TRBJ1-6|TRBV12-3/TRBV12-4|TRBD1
CASSLDRVRNSPLHF
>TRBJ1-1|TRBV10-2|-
CASGATKAATEAFF
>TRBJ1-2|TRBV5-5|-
CAGSLLVRGANGYTF
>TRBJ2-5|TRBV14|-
CASSRQEAAKETQYF
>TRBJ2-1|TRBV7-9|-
CASSLGRISGYEQFF
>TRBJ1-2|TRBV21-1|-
CASKRTGDTNYGYTF
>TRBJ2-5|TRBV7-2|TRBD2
CASSSGLAATQETQYF
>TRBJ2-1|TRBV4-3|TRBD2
CASSQELAGGEQFF
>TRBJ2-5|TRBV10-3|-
CAISESISGEETQYF
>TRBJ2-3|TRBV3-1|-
CASSQRLQSTDTQYF
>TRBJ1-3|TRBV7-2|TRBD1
CASSLEGQGTGNTIYF
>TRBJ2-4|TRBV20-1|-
CSATGPGVKNIQYF
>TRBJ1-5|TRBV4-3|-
CASSQDRGVQPQHF
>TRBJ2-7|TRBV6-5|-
CASSYRWQVGSYEQYF
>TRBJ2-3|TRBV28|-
CASSLTRAAGTDTQYF